A selection of T cell receptor beta chains follows, all from one sample in a study of metastatic and nonmetastatic thyroid tumors. TCRdb re-clonotyped the PCR reads through MiXCR. The table shows roughly 98,000 clones, with 15% occurring only once. Material: blood. All receptors come from a female donor with papillary thyroid cancer or a benign thyroid nodule (not recorded which). Some clones in this sample may be carry-over from other donors' samples. Each CDR3 is given with its conserved first and last residue. A D gene is named only where the DNA matches it firmly. Not every row has a clone size; where given, it reads once, few, many or a size class.

>many|TRBV9|TRBJ1-1|NA
CASSGGFPNTEAFF
>many|TRBV2|TRBJ2-1|NA
CASRSTGGSNNEQFF
>many|TRBV12-3/TRBV12-4|TRBJ2-2|NA
CASSLVGLRSAGELFF
>many|TRBV7-2|TRBJ1-2|NA
CASSSSWGLYYGYTF
>many|TRBV27|TRBJ1-1|NA
CASSPDAGANTEAFF
>many|TRBV20-1|TRBJ2-1|NA
CSAREGAVDEQFF
>many|TRBV4-1|TRBJ2-1|NA
CASSRDSNNEQFF
>few|TRBV6-1|TRBJ2-3|TRBD2
CASSEGLAGGRQYF
>many|TRBV18|TRBJ1-3|NA
CASSPPGGSGNTIYF
>many|TRBV27|TRBJ1-1|NA
CASRFTQGVGGTEAFF
>many|TRBV30|TRBJ1-2|NA
CAWGHRYGYTF
>NA|TRBV28|TRBJ2-1|NA
CASSPRALGIF
>many|TRBV11-2|TRBJ2-2|NA
CASSQTLALNTGELFF
>many|TRBV7-8|TRBJ2-7|TRBD1
CASSLEPGGTEQYF